This passage covers 16 T cell receptor beta chains from one sample sequenced in a study of T cell changes during pregnancy in multiple sclerosis. Libraries were prepared by immunoSEQ multiplex PCR; TCRdb keeps only in-frame clonotypes and omits some of them. The table lists about 59,000 clones, 94% of them singletons. The sample in question was CD8+ T cells from peripheral blood mononuclear cells, obtained after pregnancy. These receptors were obtained from a female donor with multiple sclerosis, enrolled in a pregnancy study.

J is TRBJ2-1 and V is TRBV4-1, with 11 bases aligning to TRBD1. This CDR3 contains 14 residues. Germline V lookup: CDR1 MGHRA, CDR2 YSYEKL. The V segment lost 0 bases and the J segment 9 bases; nucleotides outside the gene matches: 1. CDR3 amino acids: CASSQEGQGGEQFF. In DNA form, the CDR3 reads TGCGCCAGCAGCCAAGAGGGACAGGGGGGTGAGCAGTTCTTC.

The CDR3 spells CASSAGQGSYEQYF. CDR3 DNA: TGTGCCAGCAGCGCCGGACAGGGAAGCTACGAGCAGTACTTC. The chain links TRBV7-8 to TRBJ2-7; 8 positions match TRBD1. The germline V gene encodes CDR1 SGHVS and CDR2 FQNEAQ. V lost 5 bases to trimming and J lost 3 bases; unmatched junction nucleotides: 6. CDR3 length: 14 residues.

CDR3 residues: CASSLGTGMTDTQYF. The CDR3 DNA follows: TGTGCCAGCAGCTTGGGGACAGGAATGACAGATACGCAGTATTTT. V gene TRBV5-5 combines with J gene TRBJ2-3; TRBD1 agrees at 7 bases. Germline loops: CDR1 SGHKS, CDR2 YYEKEE (reference sequence). This CDR3 has 15 amino acids. Losses at the gene ends were 0 bases for V and 3 bases for J; bases not matched to a gene: 4.

This clone was counted a single time. The chain uses TRBV6-5 and TRBJ2-1, with D perhaps TRBD2 (5 bases). The CDR3 extends over 13 amino acids. Germline V lookup: CDR1 MNHEY, CDR2 SVGAGI. V was clipped by 4 bases and J by 4 bases, with 8 bases between them. CDR3 bases: TGTGCCAGCAGTTCGGGAACTTACAATGAGCAGTTCTTC. Translating it yields CASSSGTYNEQFF.

This chain uses TRBV27 with TRBJ2-1, with TRBD2 identical over 9 bases. V dropped 5 bases and J dropped 6; count of bases not matched to a gene: 5. There are 14 residues in the CDR3. Per germline, CDR1 MNHEY and CDR2 SMNVEV (reference sequence). The CDR3: CASSPGTSINEQFF. CDR3 in DNA: TGTGCCAGCAGTCCCGGGACTAGCATCAATGAGCAGTTCTTC.

The gene calls are TRBV7-9 and TRBJ2-2; the D is unclear. The V end was cut by 1 base, the J end by 1 base, with 7 bases between. This CDR3 spans 15 amino acids. CDR1 SEHNR and CDR2 FQNEAQ come from the germline V gene (reference sequence). The DNA for the CDR3 is TGTGCCAGCAGCTTAGGGGCATTGAACACCGGGGAGCTGTTTTTT. It specifies CASSLGALNTGELFF.

This chain joins TRBV5-1 and TRBJ2-5, with TRBD2 identical over 9 bases. This CDR3 is built from 15 residues. J lost 4 bases, V lost 6 bases, and 10 bases had no gene match. Looked up from germline, CDR1 is SGHRS and CDR2 is YFSETQ. The CDR3 nucleotides are TGCGCCAGCATAGCGGGGGCCTCATCTGGAGAGACCCAGTACTTC. Residues: CASIAGASSGETQYF.

This chain joins TRBV28 and TRBJ2-5; 11 bases are a match to TRBD1. Germline V gene data show CDR1 as MDHEN and CDR2 as SYDVKM. The CDR3 has 17 amino acids. V lost 2 bases and J lost 4; bases outside the gene matches: 9. The CDR3: CASSLGVGTGGLETQYF. Written as DNA, the CDR3 is TGTGCCAGCAGTTTAGGGGTCGGGACAGGGGGATTAGAGACCCAGTACTTC.

The chain has TRBV29-1 and TRBJ1-1, with 8 nucleotides matching TRBD1. Germline assignment: CDR1 SQVTM and CDR2 ANQGSEA. V shed 8 bases and J 4 bases; nucleotides not matched to a gene: 9. The CDR3 has 13 residues. CDR3 sequence reads: CSSQAGQVTEAFF. The DNA for the CDR3 is TGCAGCTCCCAGGCGGGACAGGTCACTGAAGCTTTCTTT.

J is TRBJ1-4 and V is TRBV2; 7 positions agree with TRBD1. Germline trimming cut 6 bases from V and 0 bases from J; bases unmatched to any gene: 10. The CDR3 consists of 17 residues. From germline, CDR1 is SNHLY and CDR2 FYNNEI. In DNA form, the CDR3 reads TGTGCCAGCAGGGGGTTACAGGGGACCCCAACTAATGAAAAACTGTTTTTT. This codes for CASRGLQGTPTNEKLFF.

The chain recombines TRBV15 with TRBJ2-7; TRBD2 matches 8 bases. Germline CDR1 LNHNV, CDR2 YYDKDF (reference sequence). The CDR3 sequence is 15 residues long. V shed 1 base, J shed 3 bases, and the junction held 5 bases outside the gene matches. CDR3 region: CATSRVAGRFYEQYF. CDR3 in DNA: TGTGCCACCAGCAGAGTAGCGGGAAGGTTCTACGAGCAGTACTTC.

This clone was observed a single time. The DNA of the CDR3 is TGCAGCGTTGATGGACAGGGCAACGGCTACACCTTC. Its protein product is CSVDGQGNGYTF. J is TRBJ1-2 and V is TRBV29-1, with 8 bases that match TRBD1. CDR1 and CDR2 (germline): SQVTM, ANQGSEA. Trimming cost V 3 bases and J 8 bases; bases outside gene matches: 5. This CDR3 spans 12 amino acids.

The chain employs TRBV27 and TRBJ1-1; D unresolved. This CDR3 is built from 13 residues. The V gene lost 6 bases and the J gene lost 0 bases, with 8 bases spanning the gap. The germline gives CDR1 MNHEY, CDR2 SMNVEV (reference sequence). The CDR3: CASRDLMNTEAFF. The CDR3 DNA follows: TGTGCCAGCAGGGACTTAATGAACACTGAAGCTTTCTTT.

This chain links TRBV9 with TRBJ2-1; D not certain. CDR1 and CDR2 from the germline V gene are SGDLS and YYNGEE. The V end lost 1 base, the J end lost 0 bases, and 2 bases lay between the germline ends. CDR3 length: 13 amino acids. As DNA, the CDR3 is TGTGCCAGCAGCGTATACTCCTACAATGAGCAGTTCTTC. Amino acids: CASSVYSYNEQFF.

J is TRBJ2-7 and V is TRBV5-1; 8 nucleotides match TRBD2. CDR1 and CDR2 from the germline V gene are SGHRS and YFSETQ. V was clipped by 5 bases and J by 2 bases; unmatched bases: 18. The length of the CDR3 is 18 residues. CDR3 protein: CASRDSTGLAGRAYEQYF. CDR3 nucleotides: TGCGCCAGCAGGGACTCGACAGGTTTAGCGGGACGCGCCTACGAGCAGTACTTC.

The chain uses TRBV7-9 and TRBJ2-7; 9 bases are shared with TRBD2. The CDR3 is 13 amino acids. CDR1 is SEHNR and CDR2 is FQNEAQ in the germline V gene (reference sequence). V trimming: 7 bases; J trimming: 4 bases; junction bases outside the gene matches: 5. DNA of the CDR3: TGTGCCAGCACGGCTAGCGGGGTTTACGAGCAGTACTTC. It translates to CASTASGVYEQYF.